What follows are 18 T cell receptor beta chains derived from one specimen sequenced in a study of PD-1 blockade in mismatch repair-deficient tumors. TCRdb's copy holds only in-frame clones and misses some; the assay was immunoSEQ multiplex PCR. The sample records around 25,000 clones, around 80% being singletons. Sequencing was performed on peripheral blood, taken 12 weeks after starting pembrolizumab. Every receptor here comes from an adult with mismatch repair-deficient cancer.

This rearrangement joins TRBV30 to TRBJ1-2; the match to TRBD1 covers 7 bases. V dropped 3 bases and J dropped 6; count of bases not matched to a gene: 10. The CDR3 is made up of 14 amino acids. CDR1 and CDR2 (germline): GTSNPN, SVGIG (reference sequence). Here the CDR3 reads CAWSNIQGVDGYTF. For the CDR3, the DNA is TGTGCCTGGAGCAACATCCAGGGGGTTGATGGCTACACCTTC.

The chain carries TRBV19 and TRBJ1-1; D remains unclear. V lost 3 bases and J lost 1, with 9 bases in between. The CDR3 covers 14 residues. The germline V gene encodes CDR1 LNHDA and CDR2 SQIVND (reference sequence). The CDR3 DNA reads as TGTGCCAGTAGTATCGGCCAGCGGAACACTGAAGCTTTCTTT. This encodes CASSIGQRNTEAFF.

The chain has TRBV9 and TRBJ2-1; 8 bases line up with TRBD1. V shed 4 bases, J shed 12 bases, and the junction held 9 bases outside the gene matches. The CDR3 has 13 residues. Per germline, CDR1 SGDLS and CDR2 YYNGEE. This CDR3 is CASSPGTGSVQFF. In nucleotides, the CDR3 is TGTGCCAGCAGCCCGGGGACAGGTTCGGTGCAGTTCTTC.

This rearrangement joins TRBV4-1 to TRBJ2-3; 12 positions match TRBD2. Trimming cost V 4 bases and J 1 base; bases outside gene matches: 3. Germline CDR1 MGHRA, CDR2 YSYEKL. The CDR3 runs to 16 residues. The DNA of the CDR3 is TGCGCCAGCAGCCTAGCTAGCGGGAGGGGCACAGATACGCAGTATTTT. Protein sequence: CASSLASGRGTDTQYF.

The chain links TRBV2 to TRBJ2-5; a possible D gene is TRBD1 (6 bases). The CDR3 contains 13 residues. Germline V gives CDR1 SNHLY, CDR2 FYNNEI. Trimming cost V 5 bases and J 3 bases, with 10 bases left between them. CDR3 protein: CASSPQGKETQYF. CDR3 in DNA: TGTGCCAGCAGTCCCCAGGGGAAAGAGACCCAGTACTTC.

The J gene is TRBJ2-3, the V gene TRBV28, with D possibly matching TRBD2 (5 bases). The CDR3 consists of 14 residues. Germline values: CDR1 MDHEN, CDR2 SYDVKM. V was clipped by 2 bases and J by 3 bases, with 9 bases between them. CDR3 coding DNA: TGTGCCAGCAGTTTACGGCGGGCAACAGATACGCAGTATTTT. Its translation is CASSLRRATDTQYF.

V gene TRBV5-4 combines with J gene TRBJ1-2; a weak D match, TRBD1 (5 bases). The ends were cut back, 4 bases at V and 4 bases at J, with 11 bases in the middle. From germline, CDR1 is SGHNT and CDR2 YYREEE (reference sequence). This CDR3 is built from 13 residues. CDR3 protein: CASSRDGSYGYTF. The CDR3 DNA reads TGTGCCAGCAGCAGGGACGGCTCCTATGGCTACACCTTC.

V is TRBV9 and J is TRBJ2-3, with 7 bases fitting TRBD2. V dropped 4 bases and J dropped 0; count of bases not matched to a gene: 11. Germline-derived CDR1 and CDR2 are SGDLS and YYNGEE. This CDR3 is 17 amino acids long. In nucleotides, the CDR3 is TGTGCCAGCAGCCCAAGCGGTGGTAGCGGGAGCACAGATACGCAGTATTTT. Translation: CASSPSGGSGSTDTQYF.

This clone was observed a handful of times. The rearrangement links TRBV10-3 to TRBJ1-1, with D possibly being TRBD1 (6 bases). The CDR3 has 13 residues. Germline CDR1 and CDR2: ENHRY and SYGVKD. Trimming cost V 6 bases and J 4 bases, with 12 bases left between them. CDR3 residues: CAIRGGGGTEAFF. CDR3 bases: TGTGCCATCAGGGGCGGAGGGGGCACTGAAGCTTTCTTT.

This clone was picked up one time. The J gene is TRBJ1-5, the V gene TRBV19, with TRBD1 matching over 10 bases. Trimming cost V 7 bases and J 4 bases; bases outside gene matches: 7. This CDR3 has 15 residues. The germline CDR1 and CDR2 sequences are LNHDA and SQIVND (reference sequence). The CDR3 region has the DNA TGTGCCAGTACCGTTAGGGGACAGGGGAATCAGCCCCAGCATTTT. Translated: CASTVRGQGNQPQHF.

The chain couples TRBV27 to TRBJ2-1; either TRBD1 or TRBD2 may fit D (5 bases each). In germline, CDR1 is MNHEY, CDR2 SMNVEV (reference sequence). The CDR3 is made up of 13 amino acids. V lost 5 bases to trimming and J lost 10 bases, with 15 bases between them. For the CDR3, the DNA is TGTGCCAGCAGTCCGACCCTTTGGGGGGAGCAGTTCTTC. Encoded protein: CASSPTLWGEQFF.

The chain recombines TRBV11-2 with TRBJ2-7, with 8 bases aligning to TRBD1. In germline, CDR1 is SGHAT, CDR2 FQNNGV. After removal of 0 bases from V and 2 bases from J, the junction contained 9 bases not matched to a gene. The CDR3 is made up of 17 amino acids. CDR3 sequence reads: CASSLDLTGQGTYEQYF. In DNA, the CDR3 is TGTGCCAGCAGCTTAGATCTAACCGGACAGGGCACCTACGAGCAGTACTTC.

This clone has just one count. This chain joins TRBV25-1 and TRBJ2-7; D is unresolved. Trimming shortened V by 2 bases and J by 2 bases, and 4 bases separated the two germline ends. This CDR3 is 12 amino acids long. The germline V gene has CDR1 MGHDK and CDR2 SYGVNS. Here the CDR3 DNA reads TGTGCCAGCAGTGAAGGGACCTACGAGCAGTACTTC. Encoded protein: CASSEGTYEQYF.

A single count supports this clone. The chain joins TRBV28 to TRBJ2-3; no clear D. The ends were cut back, 4 bases at V and 3 bases at J, with 11 bases in the middle. The CDR3 runs 14 residues. Germline CDR1 and CDR2: MDHEN and SYDVKM. The CDR3 DNA follows: TGTGCCAGCAGTTCCCCTGCTCTGACAGATACGCAGTATTTT. Translation gives CASSSPALTDTQYF.

The rearrangement joins TRBV28 to TRBJ1-5; no clear D. Germline loops: CDR1 MDHEN, CDR2 SYDVKM. The length of the CDR3 is 15 residues. The V end was cut by 3 bases, the J end by 2 bases, with 11 bases between. The CDR3 nucleotides are TGTGCCAGCAGTTTTGCTTCCGGGGGCAATCAGCCCCAGCATTTT. This sequence encodes CASSFASGGNQPQHF.

CDR3 in amino acids: CASSEDGSGLQETQYF. The CDR3 bases are TGCGCCAGCAGTGAGGACGGGAGTGGTCTACAAGAGACCCAGTACTTC. V is TRBV10-1 and J is TRBJ2-5; maybe TRBD2 (6 bases). Germline V gene sequence: CDR1 WNHNN, CDR2 SYGVQD (reference sequence). With 2 bases removed from V and 2 bases from J, the gap between germline ends came to 15 bases. There are 16 residues in the CDR3.

The chain couples TRBV2 to TRBJ2-5; tentative D call: TRBD2 (6 bases). The CDR3 loop spans 12 amino acids. V lost 8 bases and J 3 bases, leaving 10 bases between the germline ends. CDR1 is SNHLY and CDR2 is FYNNEI in the germline V gene. The CDR3 spells CASGGDEETQYF. CDR3 coding DNA: TGTGCCAGCGGCGGGGACGAAGAGACCCAGTACTTC.

CDR3 bases: TGTGCCAGCAGCTTCGGTAGCAGGGAGGAGCAGTTCTTC. Its protein product is CASSFGSREEQFF. The chain links TRBV7-2 to TRBJ2-1; D tentatively reads TRBD1 or TRBD2 (5 bases each). The V end was cut by 3 bases, the J end by 10 bases, with 13 bases between. Looked up from germline, CDR1 is SGHTA and CDR2 is FQGNSA. The CDR3 spans 13 residues.